Listed below are T cell receptor beta chains from one sample, sequenced in a study of HIV-infected patients and healthy controls. TCRdb recomputed calls from the 5' RACE reads with MiXCR, one row per CDR3 protein. The sample contains around 67,000 distinct CDR3 sequences, roughly a sixth of which appear only once. The sample was CD4+ T cells from blood. These TCRs come from a human donor in good health. The CDR3 runs from the conserved cysteine through the conserved F or W. D genes are given only for firm matches. Rows give clone size only sometimes, using once, few, many, or a class for an expanded clone.

NA TRBJ1-2 few TRBV4-3 TGCGCCAGCAGCCAAGATAACAGGCGAAACTATGGCTACACCTTC CASSQDNRRNYGYTF
NA TRBJ1-2 few TRBV19 TGTGCCAGTACCATATGGGCACCGGTCGACTATGGCTACACCTTC CASTIWAPVDYGYTF
NA TRBJ2-1 NA TRBV6-2/TRBV6-3 TGTGCCAGCAGTCGCCGCCAGGGGCTCCACAATGAGCAGTTCTTC CASSRRQGLHNEQFF
TRBD1 TRBJ1-5 few TRBV30 TGTGCCTGGGGGATACAGGGGCAGCCCCAGCATTTT CAWGIQGQPQHF
NA TRBJ1-6 NA TRBV5-4 TGTGCCAGCAGCTTGGCACAGGGTAATAATTCACCCCTCCACTTT CASSLAQGNNSPLHF
NA TRBJ2-7 NA TRBV27 TGTGCCAGCAGCCAAGAGGGGCTCTACGAGCAGTACTTC CASSQEGLYEQYF
NA TRBJ1-1 NA TRBV5-5 TGTGCCAGCAGCTTGGGGCACGTTATGAACACTGAAGCTTTCTTT CASSLGHVMNTEAFF
NA TRBJ1-1 NA TRBV7-9 TGTGCCAGCCGTGCACAGAACACTGAAGCTTTCTTT CASRAQNTEAFF
TRBD1 TRBJ2-7 NA TRBV20-1 TGCAGTGCATACGGGACAGGCCGCTCCTACGAGCAGTACTTC CSAYGTGRSYEQYF
NA TRBJ2-3 NA TRBV10-3 TGTGCCATCAGTGAGAATCTTGGCACAGATACGCAGTATTTT CAISENLGTDTQYF
NA TRBJ2-6 few TRBV7-6 TGTGCCAGCAGCTTAGGTTCCGGGGCTGGGGCCAACGTCCTGACTTTC CASSLGSGAGANVLTF
NA TRBJ1-4 many TRBV12-3/TRBV12-4 TGTGCCAGCAGTTTCCGGCAGACCTCGAAACTGTTTTTT CASSFRQTSKLFF
NA TRBJ2-5 NA TRBV12-3/TRBV12-4 TGTGCCAGCAGTTACCTTCATGCCGGGGGGACCCAGTACTTC CASSYLHAGGTQYF
TRBD2 TRBJ2-1 many TRBV9 TGTGCCAGCAGCGTAGGGAGGACTAGCCTCTTCTTC CASSVGRTSLFF
TRBD1 TRBJ1-6 NA TRBV9 TGTGCCAGCAGTGGCTCGGCAGGGGGCCTTTCACCCCTCCACTTT CASSGSAGGLSPLHF
NA TRBJ1-2 few TRBV5-1 TGCGCCAGCCACAAGGATACAGCTAACTATGGCTACACCTTC CASHKDTANYGYTF
NA TRBJ1-5 NA TRBV19 TGTGCCAGTAGTATGAGGTGGGGTAATCAGCCCCAGCATTTT CASSMRWGNQPQHF
TRBD1 TRBJ1-4 NA TRBV6-6 TGTGCCAGCAGTCCAAGACCGGGACAGGGCGAGATGAGGGAAAAACTGTTTTTT CASSPRPGQGEMREKLFF
NA TRBJ1-3 NA TRBV28 TGTGCCAGCAGTTACCCCAGGGGCTCTGGAAACACCATATATTTT CASSYPRGSGNTIYF
NA TRBJ2-3 NA TRBV20-1 TGCAGTGCTAGGGGGGCAGGGTCCGCAGATACGCAGTATTTT CSARGAGSADTQYF
NA TRBJ1-4 few TRBV2 TGTGCCAGCAGTGAAAGGCAGGGCCTTAATGAAAAACTGTTTTTT CASSERQGLNEKLFF
TRBD2 TRBJ2-1 many TRBV7-6 TGTGCCAGCACCAATAGCGGGACGCGCGGGAATGAGCAGTTCTTC CASTNSGTRGNEQFF
NA TRBJ1-2 few TRBV6-6 TGTGCCAGCAGTTACACCCAACAGGCGGATAACTATGGCTACACCTTC CASSYTQQADNYGYTF
NA TRBJ2-7 NA TRBV6-6 TGTGCCAGCAGTTACAGGGGCGCGCAGGGGAAGGAGCAGTACTTC CASSYRGAQGKEQYF
NA TRBJ2-2 NA TRBV19 TGTGCCAGTAGCTCCCTCATTGGCGGGGAGCTGTTTTTT CASSSLIGGELFF
TRBD1 TRBJ2-4 few TRBV11-3 TGTGCCAGCAGCTCCGGGGACAGGCTAGCCAAAAACATTCAGTACTTC CASSSGDRLAKNIQYF
TRBD1 TRBJ1-4 NA TRBV7-2 TGTGCCAGCACACAGGGGATTACTAATGAAAAACTGTTTTTT CASTQGITNEKLFF
NA TRBJ1-4 few TRBV4-2 TGTGCCAGCAGCCAAGAAACGGAAGGGAGTGAAAAACTGTTTTTT CASSQETEGSEKLFF
NA TRBJ2-3 many TRBV6-5 TGTGCCAGCAGTTACTCGAACCAGGGGATTACGCAGTATTTT CASSYSNQGITQYF
NA TRBJ2-3 NA TRBV29-1 TGCAGCGTTGCAGGCATCCTCACAGATACGCAGTATTTT CSVAGILTDTQYF
NA TRBJ1-2 few TRBV18 TGTGCCAGCTCACCACCGAGATCGGATTACTATGGCTACACCTTC CASSPPRSDYYGYTF
TRBD1 TRBJ2-4 NA TRBV24-1 TGTGCCACCAGTGATGACAGGGGCCCCTCCAAAAACATTCAGTACTTC CATSDDRGPSKNIQYF
TRBD1 TRBJ1-2 many TRBV29-1 TGCAGCGTTGAAGACCCAGGGGGCGGCTACACCTTC CSVEDPGGGYTF
TRBD1 TRBJ2-3 NA TRBV18 TGTGCCAGCTCACCCCAGGGGGCCAAAACAGATACGCAGTATTTT CASSPQGAKTDTQYF
TRBD2 TRBJ2-5 few TRBV6-1 TGTGCCAGCAGTGGGCTTAGCGGGAGCTCCTTTAAAGAGACCCAGTACTTC CASSGLSGSSFKETQYF
NA TRBJ2-1 NA TRBV6-2/TRBV6-3 TGTGCCACCCGCGTTTTCAATGAGCAGTTCTTC CATRVFNEQFF
NA TRBJ1-1 many TRBV15 TGTGCCACCAGCAGAGACGGAGGGACTGAAGCTTTCTTT CATSRDGGTEAFF
NA TRBJ2-6 few TRBV6-2/TRBV6-3 TGTGCCAGCAGTTTAGAGGACGTCCTGACTTTC CASSLEDVLTF
NA TRBJ2-7 few TRBV28 TGTGCCAGCAGTTCTCAAGGGCAGTCTTACGAGCAGTACTTC CASSSQGQSYEQYF
NA TRBJ2-7 many TRBV27 TGTGCCAGCAGTCGACAGTCCCAGCCCTCCTACGAGCAGTACTTC CASSRQSQPSYEQYF
NA TRBJ2-4 NA TRBV6-2/TRBV6-3 TGTGCCAGCAGTTACCGGTGGGTCGACATTCAGTACTTC CASSYRWVDIQYF